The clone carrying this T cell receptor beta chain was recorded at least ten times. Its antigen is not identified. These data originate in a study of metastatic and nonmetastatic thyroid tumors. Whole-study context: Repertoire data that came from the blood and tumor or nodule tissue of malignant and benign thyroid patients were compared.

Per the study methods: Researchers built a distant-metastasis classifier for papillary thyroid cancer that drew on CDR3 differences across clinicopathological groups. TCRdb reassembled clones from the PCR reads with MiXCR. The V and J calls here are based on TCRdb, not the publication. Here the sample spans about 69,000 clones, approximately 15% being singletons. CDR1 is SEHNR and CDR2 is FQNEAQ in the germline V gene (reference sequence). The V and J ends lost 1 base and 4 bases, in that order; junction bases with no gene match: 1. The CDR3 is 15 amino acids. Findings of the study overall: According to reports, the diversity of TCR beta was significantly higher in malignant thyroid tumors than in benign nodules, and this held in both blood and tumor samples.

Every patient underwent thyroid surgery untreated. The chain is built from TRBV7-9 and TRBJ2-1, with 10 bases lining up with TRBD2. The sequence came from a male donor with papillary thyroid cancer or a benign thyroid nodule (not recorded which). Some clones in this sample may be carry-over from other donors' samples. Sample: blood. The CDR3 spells CASSLVAGGYNEQFF. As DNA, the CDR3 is TGTGCCAGCAGCTTAGTAGCGGGAGGATACAATGAGCAGTTCTTC. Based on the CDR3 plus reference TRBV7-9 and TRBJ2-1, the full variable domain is DTGVSQNPRHKITKRGQNVTFRCDPISEHNRLYWYRQTLGQGPEFLTYFQNEAQLEKSRLLSDRFSAERPKGSFSTLEIQRTEQGDSAMYLCASSLVAGGYNEQFFGPGTRLTVL.